A selection of T cell receptor beta chains follows, all from one sample in a study of identical twins' blood T cells. TCRdb re-called the 5' RACE reads through MiXCR, storing one row per CDR3 protein. Seen here are 350,000 to 450,000 distinct CDR3 sequences, roughly 30% observed once, and the top ten hold approximately 6.6%. The sequencing sample was made of PBMCs. All receptors derive from a woman aged 18-49 years in good health. Both conserved end residues are part of each CDR3. The order of the fields is clone size, D gene, V gene, J gene, CDR3 DNA, CDR3 protein. A D gene is named only where the DNA matches it firmly. Some rows mark clone size as missing; the rest say once, few, many or name a class of expanded clone.

few	-	TRBV29-1	TRBJ2-7	TGCAGCGTGTCAGACAGGCCTGCCTACGAGCAGTACTTC	CSVSDRPAYEQYF
many	TRBD1	TRBV7-2	TRBJ2-3	TGTGCCAGCAGTTTTCTAGGACAGGGGGCTATAGATACGCAGTATTTT	CASSFLGQGAIDTQYF
-	-	TRBV10-1	TRBJ2-2	TGCGCCAGCAGTGAATCAGGCACCGGGGAGCTGTTTTTT	CASSESGTGELFF
many	TRBD1	TRBV28	TRBJ1-1	TGTGCCAGCAGTTTTATAGGACAGGGGATGGCGACTGAAGCTTTCTTT	CASSFIGQGMATEAFF
once	TRBD2	TRBV5-1	TRBJ2-3	TGCGCCAGCAGTACTAGCGGAGCGGGGACAGATACGCAGTATTTT	CASSTSGAGTDTQYF
few	-	TRBV6-6	TRBJ1-5	TGTGCCAGCAGTTACTCGGGGTCAGATCCGCGAGTAGATTTT	CASSYSGSDPRVDF
few	TRBD1	TRBV2	TRBJ1-1	TGTGCCAGCAATAGGGACAGGAACACTGAAGCTTTCTTT	CASNRDRNTEAFF
-	-	TRBV27	TRBJ1-2	TGTGCCAGCAGGCACATATCAGGGGTGGATGGCTACACCTTC	CASRHISGVDGYTF
few	TRBD2	TRBV7-2	TRBJ2-3	TGTGCCAGCAGCTTAGGGGGACTAGGTGGTACAGATACGCAGTATTTT	CASSLGGLGGTDTQYF
few	TRBD1	TRBV5-1	TRBJ2-5	TGCGCCAGCAGCTTGGCAGGGACAGTACAAGAGACCCAGTACTTC	CASSLAGTVQETQYF
-	-	TRBV19	TRBJ2-1	TGTGCCAGTAAAACTACCCGCTCCTCCTACAATGAGCAGTTCTTC	CASKTTRSSYNEQFF
-	TRBD2	TRBV7-2	TRBJ2-2	TGTGCCAGCAGCTCTCCCGGGACTACCTACATCGGGGAGCTGTTTTTT	CASSSPGTTYIGELFF
-	-	TRBV3-1	TRBJ2-7	TGTGCCAGCAGCCACGCGAAGGGCGAGCAGTACTTC	CASSHAKGEQYF
-	-	TRBV7-9	TRBJ1-1	TGTGCCAGCCAGCCCCAGGGGTCCACTGAAGCTTTCTTT	CASQPQGSTEAFF
many	-	TRBV6-6	TRBJ1-1	TGTGCCAGCAGTTCAAGGGGCGATGAAGCTTTCTTT	CASSSRGDEAFF
-	-	TRBV29-1	TRBJ2-4	TGCAGCGCCGTAATTAAAAACATTCAGTACTTC	CSAVIKNIQYF
-	TRBD1	TRBV7-2	TRBJ2-7	TGTGCCAGCAGCATAGAGACAGGGGGGTCCTACGAGCAGTACTTC	CASSIETGGSYEQYF
-	TRBD2	TRBV11-2	TRBJ2-1	TGTGCCAGCAGCGTAGCCCCCAGACTAGCGGGTACCAGCTCCTACAATGAGCAGTTCTTC	CASSVAPRLAGTSSYNEQFF
-	-	TRBV5-1	TRBJ2-2	TGCGCCAGCAGCCCACAGGGAAGCATGACCGGGGAGCTGTTTTTT	CASSPQGSMTGELFF
-	-	TRBV20-1	TRBJ1-5	TGCAGTGCTAGTGTTAGAATCAATCAGCCCCAGCATTTT	CSASVRINQPQHF
once	-	TRBV7-9	TRBJ2-1	TGTGCCAGCAGCTACGGGGATAGGGTGATCTTC	CASSYGDRVIF
-	TRBD1	TRBV11-2	TRBJ2-7	TGTGCCAGCAGCGTTGACAGGGGTCGGACTGAGCAGTACTTC	CASSVDRGRTEQYF
few	-	TRBV30	TRBJ1-1	TGTGCCTGGGGACAGAACACTGAAGCTTTCTTT	CAWGQNTEAFF
-	-	TRBV20-1	TRBJ1-2	TGCAGTGCTAGAGCGGCCAGGTTCAACTATGGCTACACCTTC	CSARAARFNYGYTF
-	TRBD1	TRBV7-9	TRBJ1-6	TGTGCCATCAGGGGCCGGGACAGTTATAATTCACCCCTCCACTTT	CAIRGRDSYNSPLHF
-	-	TRBV4-3	TRBJ2-1	TGCGCCAGCAGCCACGCCCGGGGGCGGGGGCGGTGGGAGCAGTTCTTC	CASSHARGRGRWEQFF
few	TRBD2	TRBV13	TRBJ2-2	TGTGCCAGCAGCTTTCGGACTAGCCCCGGGGAGCTGTTTTTT	CASSFRTSPGELFF
few	-	TRBV18	TRBJ1-1	TGTGCCAGCTCACCTCTCACACTGAACACTGAAGCTTTCTTT	CASSPLTLNTEAFF
few	-	TRBV4-3	TRBJ1-1	TGCGCCAGCAGCCAAGATGTGGCGGGAGGGGTTGAAGCTTTCTTT	CASSQDVAGGVEAFF